This T cell receptor (beta chain) appears in the sequencing data of a study of cytomegalovirus exposure and HLA in healthy donors. Study observations and caveats: There were several of the most significant clusters that appeared linked to common viral pathogens in a later analysis. When analyzed later, a missense DCLRE1C variant was found to be linked to TCR beta V- and J-gene trimming.

Per germline, CDR1 MNHEY and CDR2 SVGAGI. The CDR3 is made up of 16 amino acids. Notes on this clone: As yet, its antigen is unknown.

The PCR ran on 60 Vbeta and 13 Jbeta primers. Libraries were prepared by immunoSEQ multiplex PCR; TCRdb keeps only in-frame clonotypes and omits some of them. The repertoire holds about 110,000 clones, with less than 70% as singletons. Sequencing was performed on PBMCs. This TCR was recovered from a woman aged 25 to 39 in good health and CMV-seronegative. The V call is TRBV6-5, the J call TRBJ2-5; 8 bases agree with TRBD2. Gene TRBJ2-7 matches the end of the DNA better, so the J call may be wrong. CDR3: CASSSRLARNLYEQYF. The CDR3 bases are TGTGCCAGCAGTTCCCGACTAGCGCGGAACCTCTACGAGCAGTACTTC.